Listed here is a single T cell receptor beta chain. Looked up from germline, CDR1 is ENHRY and CDR2 is SYGVKD. This CDR3 is built from 14 residues. Losses at the gene ends were 4 bases for V and 8 bases for J; bases not matched to a gene: 4. This sample is part of a study of technical replicates of blood from a few donors. Method: immunoSEQ multiplex PCR; TCRdb's copy keeps in-frame clones and lacks some. The sample records roughly 68,000 clones, approximately 97% being singletons. The TCR sequence derives from a human donor in good health. V and J are TRBV10-3 and TRBJ2-2; TRBD1 agrees at 10 bases. The sample taken for sequencing was T cells isolated from PBMCs. CDR3 coding DNA: TGTGCCATCAGTGGGACAGGGGGTCAGGGGGAGCTGTTTTTT. It encodes CAISGTGGQGELFF.